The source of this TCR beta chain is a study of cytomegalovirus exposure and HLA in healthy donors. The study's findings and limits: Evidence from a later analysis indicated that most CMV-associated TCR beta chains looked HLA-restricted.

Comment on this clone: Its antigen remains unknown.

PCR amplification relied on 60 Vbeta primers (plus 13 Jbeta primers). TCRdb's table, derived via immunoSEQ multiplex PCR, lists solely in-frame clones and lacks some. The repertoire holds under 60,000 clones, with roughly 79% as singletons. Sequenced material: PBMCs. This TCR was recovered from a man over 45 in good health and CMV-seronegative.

The CDR3 sequence is CASSSGTSRAHNEQYF. The CDR3 region has the DNA TGTGCCAGCAGTTCCGGAACTAGTAGGGCCCACAACGAGCAGTACTTC. V usage is TRBV28 and J usage is TRBJ2-7; D possibly corresponds to TRBD2 (5 bases). Germline CDR1 is MDHEN and CDR2 is SYDVKM. Trimming removed 4 bases at V and 5 bases at J, with 21 bases between. The CDR3 is 16 amino acids. The full variable domain, completed using reference TRBV28 and TRBJ2-7, is DVKVTQSSRYLVKRTGEKVFLECVQDMDHENMFWYRQDPGLGLRLIYFSYDVKMKEKGDIPEGYSVSREKKERFSLILESASTNQTSMYLCASSSGTSRAHNEQYFGPGTRLTVT.